This T cell receptor beta chain derives from a study of regulatory and conventional T cells in RAG deficiency. Whole-study results and caveats: Patient subsets had shorter CDR3s; Omenn Treg-Tconv overlap exceeded 85%. Omenn syndrome and CID/AS patients had around 100-fold fewer unique Treg TCR beta sequences, versus about 10-fold elsewhere.

Worth noting for this clone: Antigen: not known.

Trimming took 2 bases from V and 3 from J; bases not matched to a gene: 0. The CDR3 runs 14 residues. Germline V gene data show CDR1 as SGHNT and CDR2 as YYREEE (reference sequence). TCRdb's copy holds only in-frame clones and misses some; the assay was immunoSEQ multiplex PCR. The table shows approximately 22,000 clones, with approximately 96% occurring only once. The sorted conventional CD4+ T cells were CD25-low and CD127-high, with genomic DNA sequenced. These data also formed part of another study, on regulatory T cells. That report notes: Primers: 52 TRBV forward and 13 TRBJ reverse.

The material sequenced was CD25- CD4+ T cells sorted from blood. The sequence was collected from a human donor in good health. V is TRBV5-4 and J is TRBJ2-5, with 11 bases fitting TRBD2. For the CDR3, the DNA is TGTGCCAGCAGCTTTAGCGGGGGGGAAGAGACCCAGTACTTC. Translated, it gives CASSFSGGEETQYF.